A single sample is the source of the 9 T cell receptor beta chains below, sequenced in a study of blood T cell repertoires in COVID-19. The assay was immunoSEQ multiplex PCR, and TCRdb's table has in-frame clones only and misses some. Found here are roughly 380,000 clones, more than 70% of them singletons; the top ten hold 3.9%. Sequencing used peripheral blood. Source of these receptors: a woman between 55 and 75 years old with COVID-19, enrolled during active disease.

This sequence joins TRBV4-2 and TRBJ1-2; tentatively, D is TRBD1 (6 bases). V was clipped by 5 bases and J by 3 bases, with 16 bases between them. The germline CDR1 and CDR2 sequences are LGHNA and YNFKEQ. This CDR3 spans 15 amino acids. For the CDR3, the DNA is TGTGCCAGCAGCTCAGGAAGGGGGAAGGACTATGGCTACACCTTC. The encoded protein is CASSSGRGKDYGYTF.

V usage is TRBV7-3 and J usage is TRBJ1-2; 12 bases are shared with TRBD1. Per the germline V gene, CDR1 is SGHTA and CDR2 is FQGTGA. Trimming cost V 0 bases and J 8 bases; bases outside gene matches: 7. The CDR3 length is 16 residues. CDR3 sequence reads: CASSLTGQGAIGGYTF. Written as DNA, the CDR3 is TGTGCCAGCAGCTTAACGGGACAGGGGGCGATTGGAGGCTACACCTTC.

The J gene is TRBJ2-7, the V gene TRBV14, with 9 bases matching TRBD1. Germline CDR1 SGHDN, CDR2 FVKESK. This CDR3 has 15 residues. V trimming: 4 bases; J trimming: 4 bases; junction bases outside the gene matches: 8. This chain's CDR3 is CASSPGTGPLYEQYF. The CDR3 DNA reads TGTGCCAGCAGCCCGGGGACAGGGCCTTTATACGAGCAGTACTTC.

Here the CDR3 DNA reads TGTGCCAGCAGTTACTCGTGGCAGGGGTTTTCACCCCTCCACTTT. Amino acid sequence: CASSYSWQGFSPLHF. This rearrangement joins TRBV6-5 to TRBJ1-6; D perhaps matches TRBD1 (6 bases). CDR3 length: 15 amino acids. Between the trimmed V and J ends, which lost 0 bases and 9 bases, there was a span of 12 bases. Germline loops: CDR1 MNHEY, CDR2 SVGAGI.

The rearrangement links TRBV2 to TRBJ2-3; 7 positions match TRBD2. V dropped 7 bases and J dropped 0; count of bases not matched to a gene: 7. This CDR3 comprises 15 residues. Germline CDR1 is SNHLY and CDR2 is FYNNEI. The CDR3 spells CASTGSGGSTDTQYF. Written as DNA, the CDR3 is TGTGCCAGCACCGGGTCGGGGGGTAGCACAGATACGCAGTATTTT.

The chain couples TRBV28 to TRBJ2-3, with 9 bases that match TRBD2. This CDR3 has 13 amino acids. CDR1 is MDHEN and CDR2 is SYDVKM in the germline V gene. Here the CDR3 reads CAGAAGGTDTQYF. As DNA, the CDR3 is TGTGCAGGGGCGGCGGGGGGGACAGATACGCAGTATTTT.

The CDR3 spells CASSIDSGATWNEQFF. CDR3 nucleotides: TGTGCCAGTAGTATAGACTCAGGGGCCACTTGGAATGAGCAGTTCTTC. J is TRBJ2-1 and V is TRBV19, with D possibly matching TRBD1 (6 bases). The CDR3 contains 16 residues. Trimming took off 0 bases at V and 7 bases at J, with 16 bases between the two ends. In germline, CDR1 is LNHDA, CDR2 SQIVND (reference sequence).

The chain combines TRBV10-3 with TRBJ1-2, with 8 bases aligning to TRBD1. J lost 2 bases, V lost 2 bases, and 1 base had no gene match. Germline CDR1 and CDR2: ENHRY and SYGVKD. This CDR3 is 14 amino acids long. The CDR3 DNA sequence: TGTGCCATCAGTGAGAGGACAGGGAACTATGGCTACACCTTC. Its protein is CAISERTGNYGYTF.

This sequence joins TRBV3-1 (or the pseudogene TRBV3-2) and TRBJ2-3, with 13 bases lining up with TRBD2. The CDR3 length is 16 residues. V lost 4 bases to trimming and J lost 3 bases; unmatched junction nucleotides: 4. Germline V gives CDR1 LGHDT, CDR2 YNNKEL (reference sequence). CDR3 region: CASSLRLAGGTDTQYF. The CDR3 nucleotides read TGTGCCAGCAGCCTCAGACTAGCGGGGGGAACAGATACGCAGTATTTT.